This TCR beta chain was retrieved from a study of response to subunit inactivated influenza vaccine (dated by TCRdb to the late 2010s). At the level of the whole study: Deep quantitative T cell receptor repertoire profiling was used in the study to track responses to a trivalent subunit inactivated influenza vaccine. Study-wide findings and limitations: According to the authors, only a limited number of new T cells may be recruited by each seasonal influenza vaccination.

This clonotype turned up a few times. The antigen it recognizes is unknown. Per-base quality was not reported, and no clone a single base away is much larger than it. There are 15 amino acids in the CDR3, from cysteine to phenylalanine inclusive. Kept here is only the CDR3 DNA, which spans 45 bases and is read in frame from base 1. The V end loses 1 base and the J end loses 3 bases, and a stretch of 13 bases separates them. From the germline V gene, CDR1 is LGHNA and CDR2 is YSLEER. The method behind the library was RT-PCR. Sequenced using an Illumina HiSeq 2500. In TCRdb, the public reads were trimmed at Q25 with fastp and aligned with MiXCR, with productive beta chains retained. Rows with one shared CDR3 protein collapse into an entry with the most common genes and DNA. The sample table contains over 800,000 distinct CDR3 sequences; only one count was recorded for 20% to 25% of them. The top ten clonotypes cover roughly 10% of the sample.

The chain was built from TRBV4-3 and TRBJ2-7; the D gene is unclear. Sequenced material: PBMCs from blood, taken more than 4 days after vaccination. This sequence originates from a man aged 45-65 years who received an inactivated influenza vaccine. Donor details come from another sample of the same person, matched by shared clones. The CDR3 in this case is CASSQVDKGRYEQYF. DNA sequence: TGCGCCAGCAGCCAAGTTGATAAAGGCCGCTACGAGCAGTACTTC.